This T cell receptor beta chain was found in a study of T cell repertoires in cytomegalovirus infection. The overall study: Public TCR beta signatures indicated both CMV infection and matching HLA type. The study's findings and limits: Within the response measured ex vivo, HLA-C-restricted CMV-specific TCR beta clonotypes were dominant. Cumulative public TCR beta family frequency identified CMV carriers with the relevant HLA.

Each CDR3 protein gets one entry after TCRdb re-called the reads with MiXCR. This sample has 740,000 or so distinct CDR3 sequences, with about 40% found just once. Points on this clonotype: The antigen is not known.

This sequence originates from a human donor in good health (CMV status not recorded). Some clones in this sample may be carry-over from other donors' samples. Sequenced: PBMCs.

DNA for the CDR3: TGCGCCAGCAGCCAAGATGGGGGGCGGGGGACTGAAGCTTTCTTT. This translates into CASSQDGGRGTEAFF. The V call is TRBV4-3, the J call TRBJ1-1, with D possibly TRBD1 on 6 matching bases. The CDR3 consists of 15 residues. V lost 0 bases and J lost 5, with 13 bases in between. Germline assignment: CDR1 LGHNA and CDR2 YSLEER.